This T cell receptor beta chain was found in a study of metastatic and nonmetastatic thyroid tumors. In the original analysis: The distant-metastasis classifier for papillary thyroid cancer was built from CDR3 differences across clinicopathological groups. TCRdb reassembled clones from the PCR reads with MiXCR. The V and J calls, along with clone size, are taken from TCRdb and not from the paper's own processing. The repertoire includes around 65,000 clones, approximately 15% of them detected once, and about 7% sits in the top ten. The CDR3 totals 16 residues, both ends included. CDR1 and CDR2 (germline): MNHEY, SMNVEV (reference sequence). All patients were treatment-naive before thyroid surgery. About this clone itself: The DNA is omitted, as the CDR3 cannot be located on it reliably, and the CDR3 follows TCRdb's listing.

Sequences were obtained from blood. The TCR was taken from a male donor with papillary thyroid cancer or a benign thyroid nodule (not recorded which). Some clones in this sample may be carry-over from other donors' samples. This sequence joins TRBV27 and TRBJ1-1; no check of the table's D call, TRBD1, against the DNA was made. The CDR3 protein is CANSLVGTGSGTEDFF.